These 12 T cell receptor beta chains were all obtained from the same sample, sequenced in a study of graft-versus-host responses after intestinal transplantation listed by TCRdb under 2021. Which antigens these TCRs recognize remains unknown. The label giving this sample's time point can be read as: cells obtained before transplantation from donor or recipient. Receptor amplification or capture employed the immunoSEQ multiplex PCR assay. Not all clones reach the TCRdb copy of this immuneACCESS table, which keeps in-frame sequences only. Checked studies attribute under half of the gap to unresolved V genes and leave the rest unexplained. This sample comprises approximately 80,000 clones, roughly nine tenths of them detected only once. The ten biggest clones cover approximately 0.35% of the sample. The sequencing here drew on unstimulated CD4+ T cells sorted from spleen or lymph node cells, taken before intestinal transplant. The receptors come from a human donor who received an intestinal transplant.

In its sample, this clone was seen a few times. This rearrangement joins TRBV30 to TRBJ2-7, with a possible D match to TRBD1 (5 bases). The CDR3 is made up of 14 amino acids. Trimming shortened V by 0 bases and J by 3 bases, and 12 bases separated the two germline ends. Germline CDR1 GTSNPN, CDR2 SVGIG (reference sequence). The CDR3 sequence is CAWSVSRGFYEQYF. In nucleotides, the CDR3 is TGTGCCTGGAGTGTATCTAGGGGATTCTACGAGCAGTACTTC.

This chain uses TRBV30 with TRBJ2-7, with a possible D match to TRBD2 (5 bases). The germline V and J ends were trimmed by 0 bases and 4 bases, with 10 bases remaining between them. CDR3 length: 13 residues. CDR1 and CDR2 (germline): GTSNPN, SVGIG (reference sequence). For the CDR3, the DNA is TGTGCCTGGAGTGTACTCCGGGGTTACGAGCAGTACTTC. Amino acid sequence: CAWSVLRGYEQYF.

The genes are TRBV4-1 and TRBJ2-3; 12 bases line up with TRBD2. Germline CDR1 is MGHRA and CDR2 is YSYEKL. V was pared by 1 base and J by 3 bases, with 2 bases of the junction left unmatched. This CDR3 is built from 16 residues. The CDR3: CASSQGGLAGTDTQYF. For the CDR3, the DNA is TGCGCCAGCAGCCAAGGAGGACTAGCGGGAACAGATACGCAGTATTTT.

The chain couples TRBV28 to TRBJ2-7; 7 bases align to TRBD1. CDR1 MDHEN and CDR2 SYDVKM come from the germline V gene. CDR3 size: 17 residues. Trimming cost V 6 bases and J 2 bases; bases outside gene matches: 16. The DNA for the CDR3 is TGTGCCAGCAGCCCCGGGTGGACCGGGACAGCGACCTACGAGCAGTACTTC. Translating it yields CASSPGWTGTATYEQYF.

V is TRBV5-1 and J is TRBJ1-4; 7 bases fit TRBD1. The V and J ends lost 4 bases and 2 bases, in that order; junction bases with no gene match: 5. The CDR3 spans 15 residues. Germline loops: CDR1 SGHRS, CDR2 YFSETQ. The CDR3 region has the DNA TGCGCCAGCAGCGTTCAGGGGGATACTAATGAAAAACTGTTTTTT. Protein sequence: CASSVQGDTNEKLFF. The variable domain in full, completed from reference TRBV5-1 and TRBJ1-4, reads KAGVTQTPRYLIKTRGQQVTLSCSPISGHRSVSWYQQTPGQGLQFLFEYFSETQRNKGNFPGRFSGRQFSNSRSEMNVSTLELGDSALYLCASSVQGDTNEKLFFGSGTQLSVL.

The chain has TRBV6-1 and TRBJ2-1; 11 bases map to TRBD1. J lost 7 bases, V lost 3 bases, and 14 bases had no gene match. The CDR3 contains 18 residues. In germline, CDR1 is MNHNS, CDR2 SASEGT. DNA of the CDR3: TGTGCCAGCAGTGACCTTCCGCCCGGACAGGGGGCTGCAAATGAGCAGTTCTTC. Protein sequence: CASSDLPPGQGAANEQFF.

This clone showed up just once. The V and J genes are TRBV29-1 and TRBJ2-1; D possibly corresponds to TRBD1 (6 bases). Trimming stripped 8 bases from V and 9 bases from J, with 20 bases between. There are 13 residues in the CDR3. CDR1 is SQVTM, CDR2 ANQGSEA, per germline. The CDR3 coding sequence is TGCAGCTTCGCGGAAGTAGGGGGTGGTGAGCAGTTCTTC. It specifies CSFAEVGGGEQFF.

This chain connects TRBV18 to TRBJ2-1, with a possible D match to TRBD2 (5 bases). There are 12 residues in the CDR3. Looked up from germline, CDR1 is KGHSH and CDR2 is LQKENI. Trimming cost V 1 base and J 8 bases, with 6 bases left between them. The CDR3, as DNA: TGTGCCAGCTCACCACTGGGAGATGAGCAGTTCTTC. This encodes CASSPLGDEQFF.

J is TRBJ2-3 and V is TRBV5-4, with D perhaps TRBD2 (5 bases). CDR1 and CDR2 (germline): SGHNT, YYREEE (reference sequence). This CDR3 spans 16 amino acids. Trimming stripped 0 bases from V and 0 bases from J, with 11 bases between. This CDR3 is CASSLAAGPSTDTQYF. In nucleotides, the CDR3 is TGTGCCAGCAGCTTGGCCGCGGGCCCTAGCACAGATACGCAGTATTTT.

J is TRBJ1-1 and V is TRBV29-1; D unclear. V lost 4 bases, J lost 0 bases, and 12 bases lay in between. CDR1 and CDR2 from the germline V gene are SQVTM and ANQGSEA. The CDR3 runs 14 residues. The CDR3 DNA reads TGCAGCGTTGGTCGAACAGTAATGAACACTGAAGCTTTCTTT. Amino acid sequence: CSVGRTVMNTEAFF.

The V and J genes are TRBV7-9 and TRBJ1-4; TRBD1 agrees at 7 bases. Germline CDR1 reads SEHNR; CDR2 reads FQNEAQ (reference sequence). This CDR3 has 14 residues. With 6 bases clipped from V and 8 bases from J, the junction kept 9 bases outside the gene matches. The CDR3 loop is CASSQTGAGEKLFF. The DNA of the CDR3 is TGTGCCAGCAGTCAAACAGGGGCGGGCGAAAAACTGTTTTTT.

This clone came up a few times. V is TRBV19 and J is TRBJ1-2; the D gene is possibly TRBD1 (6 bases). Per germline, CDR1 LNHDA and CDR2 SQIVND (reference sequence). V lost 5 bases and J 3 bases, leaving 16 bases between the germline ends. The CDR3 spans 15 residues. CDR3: CASSADSFGDYGYTF. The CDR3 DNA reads TGTGCCAGTAGTGCGGACAGTTTTGGGGACTATGGCTACACCTTC.